This T cell receptor beta chain was profiled in a study of regulatory T cells in long-lasting Graves disease. Study-wide points: Since the sample size was small, accuracy may have been reduced.

Combining iRepertoire HTBI primers with Arm-PCR of CDR3 regions, the authors built TCR beta libraries. TCRdb recomputed calls from the multiplex PCR reads with MiXCR, one row per CDR3 protein. The sample contains about 420,000 distinct CDR3 sequences, about a quarter of which appear only once. The CDR3 totals 14 residues. V lost 3 bases and J 7 bases, leaving 16 bases between the germline ends. Germline loops: CDR1 SGHAT, CDR2 FQNNGV. Time point denoted: persistent/refractory GD, antithyroid drugs over 5 years with positive TRAb. PBMC RNA served as the TCR library source. This clonotype showed up just a few times. Its antigen is still unknown.

The clonotype was recovered from a female donor with Graves disease. The rearrangement uses TRBV11-2 and TRBJ2-7; D remains ambiguous. The material was peripheral blood mononuclear cells (PBMCs), obtained when the disease was refractory, from a patient treated with antithyroid drugs. The CDR3 region has the DNA TGTGCCAGCAGCTTCGTACAACCCCCCGGAGAGCAGTACTTC. Translation gives CASSFVQPPGEQYF.